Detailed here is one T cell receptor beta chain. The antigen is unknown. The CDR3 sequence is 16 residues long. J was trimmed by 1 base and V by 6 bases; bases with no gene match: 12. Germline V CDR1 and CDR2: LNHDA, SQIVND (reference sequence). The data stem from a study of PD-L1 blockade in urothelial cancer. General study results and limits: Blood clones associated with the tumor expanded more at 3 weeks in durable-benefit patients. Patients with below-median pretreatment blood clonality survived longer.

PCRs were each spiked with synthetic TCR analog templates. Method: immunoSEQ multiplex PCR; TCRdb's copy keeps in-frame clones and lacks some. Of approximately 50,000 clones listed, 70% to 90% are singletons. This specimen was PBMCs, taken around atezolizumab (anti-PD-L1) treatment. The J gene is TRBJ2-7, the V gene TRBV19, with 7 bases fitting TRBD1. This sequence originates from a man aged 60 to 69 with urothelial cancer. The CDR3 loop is CASSRGPQGVSYEQYF. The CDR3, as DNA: TGTGCCAGTAGCAGAGGGCCCCAGGGGGTATCCTACGAGCAGTACTTC.